These 20 T cell receptor beta chains share one sample of origin, sequenced in a study of cytomegalovirus exposure and HLA in healthy donors. Sequenced by immunoSEQ multiplex PCR; TCRdb stores in-frame clones only, minus some. Among about 130,000 clones listed, about 88% were seen once. Sample: PBMCs. Receptor source: a woman between 18 and 30 years old in good health and CMV-seropositive.

This chain links TRBV18 with TRBJ1-6, with unresolved D. V was cut by 2 bases and J by 5 bases, with 4 bases left in between. The CDR3 is 13 amino acids. CDR1 is KGHSH and CDR2 is LQKENI in the germline V gene. As DNA, the CDR3 is TGTGCCAGCTCACCAAACAATAATTCACCCCTCCACTTT. Translation: CASSPNNNSPLHF.

There are a few counts of this clone. J is TRBJ1-6 and V is TRBV11-1, with D maybe TRBD1 (6 bases). Trimming cost V 3 bases and J 12 bases, with 12 bases left between them. Germline V CDR1 and CDR2: SGHAT, FQDESV (reference sequence). CDR3 length: 13 amino acids. In nucleotides, the CDR3 is TGTGCCAGCAGCTTGGTATACAGGGAACCCCTCCACTTT. Amino acid sequence: CASSLVYREPLHF. Variable domain in full (rest from reference TRBV11-1 and TRBJ1-6): EAEVAQSPRYKITEKSQAVAFWCDPISGHATLYWYRQILGQGPELLVQFQDESVVDDSQLPKDRFSAERLKGVDSTLKIQPAELGDSAMYLCASSLVYREPLHFGNGTRLTVT.

This clone was detected only a few times. The rearrangement links TRBV14 to TRBJ2-5; tentative D call: TRBD2 (6 bases). The germline CDR1 and CDR2 sequences are SGHDN and FVKESK. The CDR3 totals 16 residues. Deletions cut 4 bases from V and 1 base from J, with 16 bases between. This CDR3 reads CASSPPRGILQETQYF. In DNA form, the CDR3 reads TGTGCCAGCAGCCCCCCCCGGGGGATTCTCCAAGAGACCCAGTACTTC.

Regarding this clone: The same CDR3 also results from other DNA sequences found in this sample. This chain uses TRBV9 with TRBJ1-1; D gene unclear. V was shortened by 0 bases and J by 0 bases, with 6 bases between the two germline ends. Germline CDR1 is SGDLS and CDR2 is YYNGEE. The CDR3 has 14 amino acids. CDR3 amino acids: CASSVGGMNTEAFF. CDR3 nucleotide sequence: TGTGCCAGCAGCGTAGGAGGGATGAACACTGAAGCTTTCTTT.

The chain recombines TRBV7-8 with TRBJ2-3; 11 nucleotides agree with TRBD2. The germline CDR1 and CDR2 sequences are SGHVS and FQNEAQ. Losses at the gene ends were 5 bases for V and 4 bases for J; bases not matched to a gene: 11. The CDR3 is 17 residues long. CDR3 sequence reads: CASSASLAGGPPDTQYF. The CDR3 DNA sequence: TGTGCCAGCAGCGCATCTCTAGCGGGGGGCCCGCCAGATACGCAGTATTTT.

The chain couples TRBV6-1 to TRBJ2-7; 9 nucleotides align to TRBD1. Losses at the gene ends were 7 bases for V and 1 base for J; bases not matched to a gene: 5. CDR1 and CDR2 (germline): MNHNS, SASEGT. The CDR3 contains 14 residues. For the CDR3, the DNA is TGTGCCAGCAAGGACAGGGGAGGTTCCTACGAGCAGTACTTC. It specifies CASKDRGGSYEQYF.

The rearrangement uses TRBV5-1 and TRBJ2-1; D unresolved. The CDR3 is 14 residues long. Trimming left V 4 bases short and J 0 bases short, with 8 bases between. Germline CDR1 is SGHRS and CDR2 is YFSETQ. CDR3 nucleotide sequence: TGCGCCAGCAGCCTGCCGAGCTCCTACAATGAGCAGTTCTTC. Translation gives CASSLPSSYNEQFF.

The V and J genes are TRBV19 and TRBJ2-5, with TRBD1 as a possible D gene (5 bases). Trimming removed 5 bases at V and 6 bases at J, with 10 bases between. Germline V gene sequence: CDR1 LNHDA, CDR2 SQIVND (reference sequence). There are 12 residues in the CDR3. CDR3 DNA: TGTGCCAGTAGTTTCGCAGGGAAGACCCAGTACTTC. This gives the protein CASSFAGKTQYF. Together with reference TRBV19 and TRBJ2-5, the CDR3 gives the full variable domain: DGGITQSPKYLFRKEGQNVTLSCEQNLNHDAMYWYRQDPGQGLRLIYYSQIVNDFQKGDIAEGYSVSREKKESFPLTVTSAQKNPTAFYLCASSFAGKTQYFGPGTRLLVL.

This chain joins TRBV5-1 and TRBJ1-3; D possibly corresponds to TRBD1 (5 bases). The CDR3 is made up of 16 amino acids. Germline V gene lookup returns CDR1 SGHRS and CDR2 YFSETQ. V lost 0 bases and J 0 bases, leaving 10 bases between the germline ends. The CDR3 loop is CASSLEAGRSGNTIYF. In DNA form, the CDR3 reads TGCGCCAGCAGCTTGGAAGCGGGGCGCTCTGGAAACACCATATATTTT.

The chain combines TRBV5-1 with TRBJ1-1; D is possibly TRBD1 (6 bases). V lost 1 base and J lost 0, with 10 bases in between. This CDR3 contains 15 residues. CDR1 and CDR2 from the germline V gene are SGHRS and YFSETQ. The CDR3 sequence is CASSLYGQLNTEAFF. The DNA of the CDR3 is TGCGCCAGCAGCTTGTACGGACAGCTGAACACTGAAGCTTTCTTT. Together with reference TRBV5-1 and TRBJ1-1, the CDR3 gives the full variable domain: KAGVTQTPRYLIKTRGQQVTLSCSPISGHRSVSWYQQTPGQGLQFLFEYFSETQRNKGNFPGRFSGRQFSNSRSEMNVSTLELGDSALYLCASSLYGQLNTEAFFGQGTRLTVV.

This sequence joins TRBV6-6 and TRBJ2-7, with TRBD2 as a possible D gene (5 bases). V was shortened by 10 bases and J by 6 bases, with 19 bases between the two germline ends. CDR1 is MNHNY, CDR2 SVGAGI, per germline (reference sequence). The CDR3 runs 13 residues. CDR3 in DNA: TGTGCCACGTATGAGCTTCGGGGTGGCGAGCAGTACTTC. This translates into CATYELRGGEQYF.

J is TRBJ2-1 and V is TRBV19; 11 bases are a match to TRBD2. The CDR3 contains 14 residues. Germline trimming cut 3 bases from V and 13 bases from J; bases unmatched to any gene: 8. Germline V gene lookup returns CDR1 LNHDA and CDR2 SQIVND (reference sequence). In DNA form, the CDR3 reads TGTGCCAGTAGTATCAATCTAGCGGGGGGTCCACAGTTCTTC. It translates to CASSINLAGGPQFF.

This sequence joins TRBV5-1 and TRBJ2-2; D is perhaps TRBD1 (6 bases). The CDR3 has 15 amino acids. V was shortened by 0 bases and J by 4 bases, with 10 bases between the two germline ends. Germline V lookup: CDR1 SGHRS, CDR2 YFSETQ. CDR3 nucleotides: TGCGCCAGCAGCTTGGGTACAGGGCCCACCGGGGAGCTGTTTTTT. Translating gives CASSLGTGPTGELFF.

The rearrangement links TRBV28 to TRBJ2-1; 8 nucleotides align to TRBD2. The germline V gene has CDR1 MDHEN and CDR2 SYDVKM. The CDR3 contains 14 residues. Unmatched junction bases numbered 4, after V lost 6 bases and J lost 3 bases. In nucleotides, the CDR3 is TGTGCCAGCAGGGTCGGGGGGGACTACAATGAGCAGTTCTTC. The encoded protein is CASRVGGDYNEQFF.

The rearrangement uses TRBV7-8 and TRBJ2-5; 7 positions agree with TRBD1. V lost 1 base to trimming and J lost 5 bases; unmatched junction nucleotides: 10. CDR3 length equals 16 residues. In germline, CDR1 is SGHVS, CDR2 FQNEAQ. CDR3 sequence reads: CASSLVSAGGRETQYF. The CDR3 nucleotides are TGTGCCAGCAGCTTAGTATCGGCAGGGGGAAGGGAGACCCAGTACTTC.

This sequence joins TRBV7-2 and TRBJ2-1; D gene uncertain. Per germline, CDR1 SGHTA and CDR2 FQGNSA. V was shortened by 4 bases and J by 9 bases, with 10 bases between the two germline ends. The CDR3 covers 12 residues. This CDR3 is CASSSDRVEQFF. In nucleotides, the CDR3 is TGTGCCAGCAGCTCAGACCGGGTTGAGCAGTTCTTC. Variable domain in full (rest from reference TRBV7-2 and TRBJ2-1): GAGVSQSPSNKVTEKGKDVELRCDPISGHTALYWYRQSLGQGLEFLIYFQGNSAPDKSGLPSDRFSAERTGGSVSTLTIQRTQQEDSAVYLCASSSDRVEQFFGPGTRLTVL.

The chain is built from TRBV5-1 and TRBJ2-7, with D perhaps TRBD2 (5 bases). Deletions cut 0 bases from V and 4 bases from J, with 11 bases between. Germline CDR1 SGHRS, CDR2 YFSETQ. The CDR3 sequence is 14 residues long. CDR3 nucleotide sequence: TGCGCCAGCAGCTTGGCCGGAGGAGAATACGAGCAGTACTTC. Translated: CASSLAGGEYEQYF.

This chain joins TRBV7-2 and TRBJ1-2, with TRBD1 matching over 7 bases. Per the germline V gene, CDR1 is SGHTA and CDR2 is FQGNSA. The V and J ends lost 5 bases and 8 bases, in that order; junction bases with no gene match: 14. The CDR3 extends over 15 amino acids. In nucleotides, the CDR3 is TGTGCCAGCAGCCTACTCGGACAGGCTTATGGAGGCTACACCTTC. It specifies CASSLLGQAYGGYTF.

This rearrangement joins TRBV27 to TRBJ2-7, with TRBD1 identical over 7 bases. The CDR3 is made up of 17 amino acids. The ends lost 7 bases at V and 4 bases at J; junction bases unmatched: 19. Germline CDR1 and CDR2: MNHEY and SMNVEV (reference sequence). CDR3 loop: CASTTLTPEGAKYEQYF. CDR3 in DNA: TGTGCCAGCACCACCCTCACGCCCGAGGGGGCTAAGTACGAGCAGTACTTC.

The genes are TRBV7-9 and TRBJ1-5; D unresolved. CDR3 size: 15 residues. Trimming stripped 2 bases from V and 5 bases from J, with 13 bases between. The germline V gene encodes CDR1 SEHNR and CDR2 FQNEAQ (reference sequence). DNA of the CDR3: TGTGCCAGCAGCTTATCGGCAGGACTGGATCAGCCCCAGCATTTT. Its protein is CASSLSAGLDQPQHF.